This T cell receptor beta chain emerged from a study of shared clonotypes between healthy human individuals. Negatively enriched CD4+ T cells were divided by CD45RA into naive and memory. This clone was counted a single time. The same CDR3 also results from other DNA sequences found in this sample. Every subset had its genomic DNA shared out evenly among several immunoSEQ plates. The input for sorted-subset replicate PCRs was approximately 190 ng DNA, about 30,000 T cell genomes. Here immunoSEQ multiplex PCR was the method, and the copy in TCRdb shows in-frame clones only, minus some. The sample yields over a million clones, roughly 96% seen once. V was clipped by 3 bases and J by 0 bases; unmatched bases: 4. This CDR3 has 16 amino acids. Germline CDR1 is SEHNR and CDR2 is FQNEAQ (reference sequence).

Sequenced: naive CD4+ T cells sorted from blood. Subset reported: CD45RA+ positively selected. The chain employs TRBV7-9 and TRBJ2-3, with TRBD2 identical over 9 bases. The TCR comes from a young man in good health. CDR3 residues: CASSLGLAGSTDTQYF. The CDR3 DNA follows: TGTGCCAGCAGCTTGGGTCTAGCGGGAAGCACAGATACGCAGTATTTT.